These T cell receptor beta chains were read from a single sample in a study of vaccination effects on CD4 cells after COVID-19. These receptors lack a known antigen. Libraries were prepared by immunoSEQ multiplex PCR; TCRdb keeps only in-frame clonotypes and omits some of them. The repertoire includes about 80,000 clones, 60% to 80% of them detected once, and roughly 1.1% sits in the top ten. This material consisted of CD4+ T cells from PBMCs cultured with HCoV-OC43 spike peptides, taken after COVID-19 vaccination. The receptor source for this set is a human donor who received a COVID-19 vaccine. Each CDR3 is given with its conserved first and last residue. D genes are given only for firm matches. Part of the rows lack a size; the others show once, few, many or a class for expanded clones.

size	D	V	J	CDR3
once	NA	TRBV10-2	TRBJ2-3	CASGETGSSTDTQYF
NA	TRBD2	TRBV12-5	TRBJ2-5	CASGTGTSGVLQETQYF
NA	NA	TRBV6-6	TRBJ1-5	CASSLRSDQPQHF
NA	TRBD2	TRBV7-2	TRBJ2-1	CASSGLVSAYNEQFF
few	NA	TRBV10-3	TRBJ2-2	CAISESEGPNTGELFF
NA	NA	TRBV10-3	TRBJ2-1	CAIRDIGRFDEQFF
NA	NA	TRBV27	TRBJ1-2	CASSLSGNGYTF
NA	NA	TRBV19	TRBJ2-4	CASSMGLGVAKNIQYF
NA	NA	TRBV14	TRBJ1-2	CASSQAINYGYTF
NA	NA	TRBV7-9	TRBJ2-5	CASSFGQTPGETQYF
NA	TRBD1	TRBV6-6	TRBJ1-1	CASSYRGRWNTEAFF
NA	TRBD2	TRBV18	TRBJ2-2	CASSPTSGAGELFF
few	NA	TRBV2	TRBJ1-1	CASTLSPPQDAEAFF